The sequence of this T cell receptor beta chain was determined in a study of cytomegalovirus exposure and HLA in healthy donors. Study information: Per a later analysis, the roughly 640 first-cohort and under 150 validation repertoires shared one platform. Study results and caveats: While the bulk of TCR sequences proved rare, some public TCRs turned up in many donors. According to a later analysis, TCR clusters from the first cohort tended to co-occur in the 120 or so validation repertoires.

The protocol was immunoSEQ multiplex PCR, while the TCRdb copy is restricted to in-frame clones and leaves out a portion. This sample yields 100,000 to 150,000 clones, of which over 90% are seen a single time; less than 1.5% belongs to the top ten. This clone was detected only once. Its specificity is not known. The CDR3 is 14 residues long. CDR1 is SEHNR and CDR2 is FQNEAQ in the germline V gene (reference sequence). V was shortened by 3 bases and J by 4 bases, with 12 bases between the two germline ends. The sequencing sample was made of PBMCs. This receptor was taken from a woman in her late teens or twenties in good health and CMV-seronegative. This chain uses TRBV7-9 with TRBJ1-1, with a weak D call TRBD1 (5 bases). The CDR3 here is CASSFQGIVTEAFF. Written as DNA, the CDR3 is TGTGCCAGCAGCTTCCAGGGAATAGTCACTGAAGCTTTCTTT.